Below are 12 T cell receptor beta chains sequenced from a single sample in a study of beta chain features in type 1 diabetes. Whole-study results and caveats: Researchers report that Type 1 diabetes patients had moderately but significantly shorter TCRB CDR3s across all four CD4+ subsets.

What was sequenced were expressed TCRB transcripts, since all of the isolated RNA had been reverse transcribed. Sequencing was performed with immunoSEQ multiplex PCR; in TCRdb, only in-frame clones are kept and a portion is missing. The data contain about 140,000 clones, around an eighth of them singletons. Their cognate antigens are unknown. The sequenced sample was central memory CD4+ T cells from blood. These receptors all come from a man younger than 30 with type 1 diabetes.

The table lists this clone with a few counts. The V and J genes are TRBV9 and TRBJ2-3; 12 positions match TRBD2. Germline V gene data show CDR1 as SGDLS and CDR2 as YYNGEE. V lost 3 bases, J lost 0 bases, and 5 bases stayed unmatched. The CDR3 extends over 17 amino acids. The CDR3: CASSAQTSGGSTDTQYF. The CDR3 DNA reads TGTGCCAGCAGCGCCCAGACTAGCGGGGGCAGCACAGATACGCAGTATTTT.

This chain uses TRBV2 with TRBJ2-5; unclear D gene. CDR3 length: 12 residues. CDR1 and CDR2 from the germline V gene are SNHLY and FYNNEI. The germline V and J ends were trimmed by 2 bases and 3 bases, with 4 bases remaining between them. The CDR3 here is CASSELEETQYF. CDR3 DNA: TGTGCCAGCAGTGAACTAGAAGAGACCCAGTACTTC.

The chain has TRBV6-4 and TRBJ2-1, with 7 bases that match TRBD1. V gave up 2 bases and J gave up 1 base; unmatched junction bases: 8. The CDR3 sequence is 17 residues long. Looked up from germline, CDR1 is MRHNA and CDR2 is SNTAGT. The CDR3 spells CASSDLGTRGSYNEQFF. DNA of the CDR3: TGTGCCAGCAGTGACCTGGGGACCAGGGGGTCCTACAATGAGCAGTTCTTC.

This clone has just a few counts. This chain connects TRBV6-5 to TRBJ1-5; 7 bases line up with TRBD1. The CDR3 consists of 14 residues. Germline loops: CDR1 MNHEY, CDR2 SVGAGI. V shed 6 bases, J shed 5 bases, and the junction held 7 bases outside the gene matches. The CDR3 DNA reads as TGTGCCAGCAGCTCCGGGACAGCTCATCAGCCCCAGCATTTT. This gives the protein CASSSGTAHQPQHF.

This rearrangement joins TRBV25-1 to TRBJ1-5, with D hard to call. V lost 3 bases and J 6 bases, leaving 12 bases between the germline ends. In germline, CDR1 is MGHDK, CDR2 SYGVNS. This CDR3 has 14 amino acids. This CDR3 reads CASSEAKGAQPQHF. CDR3 sequence (DNA): TGTGCCAGCAGTGAGGCAAAGGGAGCTCAGCCCCAGCATTTT. The full variable domain, rest sourced from reference TRBV25-1 and TRBJ1-5, is EADIYQTPRYLVIGTGKKITLECSQTMGHDKMYWYQQDPGMELHLIHYSYGVNSTEKGDLSSESTVSRIRTEHFPLTLESARPSHTSQYLCASSEAKGAQPQHFGDGTRLSIL.

There are a few counts of this clone. The CDR3 spells CASSHPRLDETQYF. Here the CDR3 DNA reads TGTGCCAGCAGTCACCCCCGTCTAGATGAGACCCAGTACTTC. The chain employs TRBV27 and TRBJ2-5; D is ambiguous. Germline CDR1 MNHEY, CDR2 SMNVEV (reference sequence). The V gene lost 5 bases and the J gene lost 5 bases, with 15 bases spanning the gap. The CDR3 sequence is 14 residues long.

The V and J genes are TRBV18 and TRBJ1-1, with unresolved D. Germline values: CDR1 KGHSH, CDR2 LQKENI. The germline V and J ends were trimmed by 2 bases and 7 bases, with 8 bases remaining between them. CDR3 length: 12 amino acids. The CDR3 region is CASSPTGFEAFF. The CDR3 bases are TGTGCCAGCTCACCAACGGGATTTGAAGCTTTCTTT.

This clone was counted only a few times. The CDR3 spells CASSVGPGTTAQHF. CDR3 nucleotides: TGTGCCAGCAGCGTAGGTCCAGGGACAACAGCCCAGCATTTT. This rearrangement joins TRBV9 to TRBJ1-5; tentatively, D is TRBD1 (6 bases). The CDR3 runs 14 residues. Germline-derived CDR1 and CDR2 are SGDLS and YYNGEE. V was clipped by 0 bases and J by 11 bases, with 15 bases between them.

This rearrangement joins TRBV7-8 to TRBJ1-6; D gene unclear. CDR1 and CDR2 (germline): SGHVS, FQNEAQ. The CDR3 spans 16 residues. Trimming left V 1 base short and J 0 bases short, with 7 bases between. CDR3 nucleotides: TGTGCCAGCAGCTTAGGAGGGAGCTCCTATAATTCACCCCTCCACTTT. Translating it yields CASSLGGSSYNSPLHF.

This clone was detected only a few times. This chain links TRBV5-1 with TRBJ2-7; D is tentatively TRBD1 or TRBD2 (5 bases each). V was pared by 8 bases and J by 6 bases, with 15 bases between. The germline CDR1 and CDR2 sequences are SGHRS and YFSETQ. The CDR3 is made up of 12 amino acids. CDR3 in amino acids: CASGTGAREQYF. The CDR3 nucleotides are TGCGCCAGTGGTACCGGGGCCCGCGAGCAGTACTTC. Full variable domain (missing parts from reference TRBV5-1 and TRBJ2-7): KAGVTQTPRYLIKTRGQQVTLSCSPISGHRSVSWYQQTPGQGLQFLFEYFSETQRNKGNFPGRFSGRQFSNSRSEMNVSTLELGDSALYLCASGTGAREQYFGPGTRLTVT.

There are a few counts of this clone. The chain has TRBV25-1 and TRBJ1-1; a weak D match, TRBD1 (5 bases). Germline V gives CDR1 MGHDK, CDR2 SYGVNS. V was clipped by 3 bases and J by 4 bases, with 15 bases between them. The CDR3 loop spans 15 amino acids. The chain's CDR3 is CASSDRGLDGTEAFF. CDR3 DNA: TGTGCCAGCAGTGATAGGGGCCTGGACGGCACTGAAGCTTTCTTT.

The V and J genes are TRBV13 and TRBJ2-4; TRBD1 agrees at 9 bases. The CDR3 totals 18 residues. V lost 5 bases and J lost 4; bases outside the gene matches: 15. Germline values: CDR1 PRHDT, CDR2 FYEKMQ (reference sequence). CDR3 bases: TGTGCCAGCAGCACCCGGACAGGGGCAGGGGCGTTAAAAAACATTCAGTACTTC. Amino acids: CASSTRTGAGALKNIQYF.